Below are 7 T cell receptor beta chains sequenced from a single sample in a study of metastatic and nonmetastatic thyroid tumors. MiXCR reprocessed the PCR reads for TCRdb. The table includes about 15,000 clones, roughly 32% detected once. Thyroid surgery was performed in patients who had received no treatment beforehand. Sequenced sample: blood. The origin of the receptors is a female donor with papillary thyroid cancer or a benign thyroid nodule (not recorded which). Some clones in this sample may be carry-over from other donors' samples.

This clone was counted at least ten times. The V and J genes are TRBV4-2 and TRBJ2-7; D is ambiguous. The CDR3 has 13 amino acids. Per the germline V gene, CDR1 is LGHNA and CDR2 is YNFKEQ. V lost 2 bases and J 5 bases, leaving 10 bases between the germline ends. For the CDR3, the DNA is TGTGCCAGCAGCCAAAGGAATTCGGACGAGCAGTACTTC. Translated, it gives CASSQRNSDEQYF.

The rearrangement links TRBV20-1 to TRBJ2-7, with D possibly TRBD2 on 6 matching bases. The CDR3 totals 14 residues. Trimming took off 0 bases at V and 7 bases at J, with 16 bases between the two ends. CDR1 DFQATT and CDR2 SNEGSKA come from the germline V gene (reference sequence). The CDR3 coding sequence is TGCAGTGCTAGAGATGGTAGGGAGGCGGAAGAGCAGTACTTC. Translation gives CSARDGREAEEQYF.

This clone is deemed medium-sized. The V call is TRBV5-1, the J call TRBJ2-7; possibly TRBD2 for D (7 bases). CDR3 length: 16 amino acids. The V end was cut by 0 bases, the J end by 1 base, with 14 bases between. Germline CDR1 SGHRS, CDR2 YFSETQ. CDR3 residues: CASSLGRGAKSYEQYF. As DNA, the CDR3 is TGCGCCAGCAGCTTGGGTCGGGGGGCGAAATCCTACGAGCAGTACTTC.

This clone was found many times. This chain connects TRBV15 to TRBJ2-4; TRBD2 is a possible D gene (5 bases). In germline, CDR1 is LNHNV, CDR2 YYDKDF (reference sequence). With 0 bases removed from V and 1 base from J, the gap between germline ends came to 10 bases. The CDR3 consists of 16 residues. The CDR3 DNA reads TGTGCCACCAGCAGAGATGGTGGGGAGGCCAAAAACATTCAGTACTTC. Encoded protein: CATSRDGGEAKNIQYF.

The chain is built from TRBV12-3 or TRBV12-4 and TRBJ2-3; D gene ambiguous. Between the trimmed V and J ends, which lost 6 bases and 1 base, there was a span of 8 bases. The CDR3 covers 13 residues. The DNA of the CDR3 is TGTGCCAGCAGCGTACGGGGCACAGATACGCAGTATTTT. Its translation is CASSVRGTDTQYF.

This clone was picked up many times. In DNA, the CDR3 is TGTGCCATCAGTGACGGGGCGACGGGAAGGGGCTCAAATCAGCCCCAGCATTTT. Protein sequence: CAISDGATGRGSNQPQHF. The chain uses TRBV10-3 and TRBJ1-5; TRBD1 might be the D (5 bases). The germline V gene has CDR1 ENHRY and CDR2 SYGVKD. This CDR3 has 18 residues. Trimming cost V 3 bases and J 4 bases, with 22 bases left between them.

Only a few counts were recorded for this clone. This sequence joins TRBV27 and TRBJ2-7; D uncertain. The germline CDR1 and CDR2 sequences are MNHEY and SMNVEV (reference sequence). The CDR3 loop spans 15 amino acids. V dropped 0 bases and J dropped 2 bases, with 11 bases sitting between them. This CDR3 reads CASSLSGLRTYEQYF. The CDR3 DNA follows: TGTGCCAGCAGTTTATCAGGGCTTCGAACCTACGAGCAGTACTTC.